Below, one TCR beta chain is given with its context. Its matching antigen is unknown. The data were obtained in a study of cytomegalovirus exposure and HLA in healthy donors. Study results and limitations: Cytomegalovirus status was reportedly diagnosed by the classifier with high specificity and sensitivity. In a later analysis, TCR association rates varied by HLA locus: DRB1 most, HLA-C fewest. There were a few CMV-associated chains whose specificity for CMV antigens was confirmed in vitro.

Healthy donors of bone marrow made up the group. The PCR ran on 60 Vbeta and 13 Jbeta primers. This table comes from immunoSEQ multiplex PCR, and its TCRdb copy is limited to in-frame clones, with some not included. The data hold about 80,000 clones, with 70% to 85% observed a single time. The TCR was taken from a man between 25 and 39 years old in good health and CMV-seronegative. Sequenced input: PBMCs.

In DNA, the CDR3 is TGCGCCAGCAGCCCAGCGGGGGGATCCATTCTCTACGAGCAGTACTTC. It yields the protein CASSPAGGSILYEQYF. The rearrangement joins TRBV4-3 to TRBJ2-7, with 9 bases that match TRBD2. The CDR3 contains 16 residues. V was pared by 4 bases and J by 3 bases, with 10 bases of the junction left unmatched. Per the germline V gene, CDR1 is LGHNA and CDR2 is YSLEER.